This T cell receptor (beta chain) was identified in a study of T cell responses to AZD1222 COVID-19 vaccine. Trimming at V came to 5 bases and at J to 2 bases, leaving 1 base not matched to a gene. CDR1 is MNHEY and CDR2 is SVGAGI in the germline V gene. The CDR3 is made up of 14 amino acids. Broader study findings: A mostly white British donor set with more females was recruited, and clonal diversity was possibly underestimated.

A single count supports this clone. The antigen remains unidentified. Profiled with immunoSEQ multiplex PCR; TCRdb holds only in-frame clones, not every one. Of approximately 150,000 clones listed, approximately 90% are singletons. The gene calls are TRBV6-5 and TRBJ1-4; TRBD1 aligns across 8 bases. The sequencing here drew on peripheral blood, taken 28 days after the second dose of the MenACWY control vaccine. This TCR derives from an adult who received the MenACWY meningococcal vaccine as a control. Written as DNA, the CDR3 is TGTGCCAGCAGTCGACAGGGGACTAATGAAAAACTGTTTTTT. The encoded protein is CASSRQGTNEKLFF.